A selection of T cell receptor beta chains follows, all from one sample in a study of shared clonotypes between healthy human individuals. TCRdb keeps only in-frame clones here, not all; method: immunoSEQ multiplex PCR. The sample lists 1.5 million to 2.5 million clones, about 95% occurring once. Sequenced: naive CD8+ T cells sorted from blood. The source is a man younger than 35 in good health. Both conserved end residues are part of each CDR3. Fields, in order: CDR3 protein, CDR3 DNA, J gene, D gene, clone size, V gene. A D gene is named only where the DNA matches it firmly. Where a row states a size, it is once, few, many or the class of an expanded clone; other rows omit it.

CASSLVTENTGELFF	TGCGCCAGCAGCTTGGTTACGGAGAACACCGGGGAGCTGTTTTTT	TRBJ2-2	.	.	TRBV5-1
CASSLGQGGNYEQYF	TGTGCCAGCAGTTTAGGACAGGGAGGGAACTACGAGCAGTACTTC	TRBJ2-7	.	.	TRBV6-5
CASSLVAGGVTDTQYF	TGTGCCAGCAGCTTGGTAGCGGGGGGCGTAACAGATACGCAGTATTTT	TRBJ2-3	TRBD2	.	TRBV7-9
CASSLTGTGNQPQHF	TGTGCCAGCAGCTTAACCGGGACAGGGAATCAGCCCCAGCATTTT	TRBJ1-5	TRBD1	.	TRBV7-9
CASSMPSGNEQFF	TGTGCCAGTAGTATGCCGAGCGGCAATGAGCAGTTCTTC	TRBJ2-1	.	.	TRBV19
CASSQERGGGETQYF	TGCGCCAGCAGCCAAGAGCGGGGGGGCGGGGAGACCCAGTACTTC	TRBJ2-5	TRBD2	.	TRBV4-1
CASSSATRGETQYF	TGTGCCAGCAGCTCGGCCACCAGGGGAGAGACCCAGTACTTC	TRBJ2-5	.	.	TRBV13
CASSFIGVVNSPLHF	TGTGCCAGCAGTTTCATTGGGGTTGTGAATTCACCCCTCCACTTT	TRBJ1-6	.	few	TRBV27
CASSVAVTDTQYF	TGTGCCAGCAGCGTAGCAGTAACAGATACGCAGTATTTT	TRBJ2-3	.	.	TRBV9
CASSSEREVHNEQFF	TGCGCCAGCAGTTCGGAGCGGGAGGTGCACAATGAGCAGTTCTTC	TRBJ2-1	TRBD2	.	TRBV10-2
CASSLSGQRLLSYEQYF	TGTGCCAGCAGTTTATCCGGACAGCGCCTACTCTCCTACGAGCAGTACTTC	TRBJ2-7	.	once	TRBV27